These T cell receptor beta chains were read from a single sample in a study of T-cell reconstitution after alpha-beta-depleted transplantation in children. TCRdb independently ran MiXCR on the PCR reads; one entry per CDR3 protein. The sample contains hundreds of thousands of distinct CDR3 sequences, approximately 13% of which appear only once. The starting material was PBMCs, mostly from graft donor cells, obtained 360 days after TCRalphabeta/CD19-depleted stem cell transplant. These receptors came from a male patient younger than 18 who had a stem cell transplant for acute myeloid leukemia, so the T cells may come from the graft donor. Both conserved end residues are part of each CDR3. D genes are given only for firm matches. Only some rows state a clone size, as once, few, many or a class for expanded clones.

J gene	D gene	clone size	V gene	CDR3 DNA	CDR3 protein
TRBJ2-1	-	few	TRBV24-1	TGTGCCACCAGTGATTTAGCTACTTACAATGAGCAGTTCTTC	CATSDLATYNEQFF
TRBJ2-3	-	many	TRBV12-3/TRBV12-4	TGTGCCAGCAGTCCACCTAGCGTACACACAGATACGCAGTATTTT	CASSPPSVHTDTQYF
TRBJ2-7	TRBD2	few	TRBV9	TGTGCCAGCAGCGTTAGCGGGGGAAGCTCCTACGAGCAGTACTTC	CASSVSGGSSYEQYF
TRBJ1-3	-	few	TRBV27	TGTGCCAGCAGTTTAGCCGGACCGATCTCTGGAAACACCATATATTTT	CASSLAGPISGNTIYF
TRBJ2-7	-	many	TRBV20-1	TGCAGTGCTCTCCGGGACCGGATCTACGAGCAGTACTTC	CSALRDRIYEQYF
TRBJ2-7	-	few	TRBV12-3/TRBV12-4	TGTGCCAGCAGTTTACACAGCCTCTATCCCTACGAGCAGTACTTC	CASSLHSLYPYEQYF
TRBJ2-7	TRBD2	few	TRBV19	TGTGCCAGTAGTATAGTCGCTAGCGGGAGAACCGAGCAGTACTTC	CASSIVASGRTEQYF
TRBJ2-3	TRBD2	few	TRBV20-1	TGCAGTGCCCGGGAAGGACTAGCGGGAATAACAGATACGCAGTATTTT	CSAREGLAGITDTQYF
TRBJ2-2	TRBD1	few	TRBV24-1	TGTGCCACCGGCCCACCGGGACAGGGTATCACCGGGGAGCTGTTTTTT	CATGPPGQGITGELFF
TRBJ2-7	-	many	TRBV28	TGTGCCAGCAGTTTTAGGGACACCTCCTACGAGCAGTACTTC	CASSFRDTSYEQYF
TRBJ2-3	-	-	TRBV6-1	TGTGCCAGCAGTAGGGTAGAGGGGTCCGTTCATGATACGCAGTATTTT	CASSRVEGSVHDTQYF
TRBJ1-1	-	many	TRBV5-1	TGCGCCAGCCAACGCGGACAGTTGAACACTGAAGCTTTCTTT	CASQRGQLNTEAFF
TRBJ2-3	TRBD2	-	TRBV4-3	TGCGCCAGCAGCCATACCGGGACTAGCGGGAGCCCCATCCCGGATACGCAGTATTTT	CASSHTGTSGSPIPDTQYF
TRBJ2-2	-	many	TRBV28	TGTGCCAGCAGTTCTCCCCGGGACACCGGGGAGCTGTTTTTT	CASSSPRDTGELFF
TRBJ2-3	-	-	TRBV27	TGTGCCAGCAGTACCATCCAGGCAGATACGCAGTATTTT	CASSTIQADTQYF
TRBJ2-1	-	-	TRBV5-1	TGCGCCAGCAGCTCGGGGCCCCTGGTGAGCTCCTACAATGAGCAGTTCTTC	CASSSGPLVSSYNEQFF
TRBJ2-7	TRBD2	few	TRBV29-1	TGCAGCGTTGATCCCGGGACTAGAGTCGACGAGCAGTACTTC	CSVDPGTRVDEQYF
TRBJ2-1	TRBD2	-	TRBV28	TGTGCCAGCAGTATACTCCCTAGCGGCCCCTACAATGAGCAGTTCTTC	CASSILPSGPYNEQFF
TRBJ2-1	-	-	TRBV28	TGTGCCAGCGCGCGCTGGGGGGGCAACAATGAGCAGTTCTTC	CASARWGGNNEQFF
TRBJ2-5	-	few	TRBV2	TGTGCCAGGACATTCCAAGAGACCCAGTACTTC	CARTFQETQYF
TRBJ2-1	TRBD2	few	TRBV12-3/TRBV12-4	TGTGCCAGCATAGAGACTAGCGGTCCGAGCTCCTACAATGAGCAGTTCTTC	CASIETSGPSSYNEQFF
TRBJ2-5	-	few	TRBV27	TGTGCCAGCCGCTTGGGATGGGGGCCGGAGACCCAGTACTTC	CASRLGWGPETQYF
TRBJ2-7	-	few	TRBV28	TGTGCCAGCAGTGACACAGCGCCAGGTTGGCGCGGGTACGAGCAGTACTTC	CASSDTAPGWRGYEQYF
TRBJ1-1	-	few	TRBV20-1	TGCAGTGCCGGGGGAGGGGGTACCCCGAACACTGAAGCTTTCTTT	CSAGGGGTPNTEAFF
TRBJ2-7	-	-	TRBV30	TGTGCCGCACAGGAATATTCCTACGAGCAGTACTTC	CAAQEYSYEQYF
TRBJ2-5	TRBD2	few	TRBV27	TGTGCCAGCAGCCTCCTCACTAGCGGGAGGCAAGAGACCCAGTACTTC	CASSLLTSGRQETQYF
TRBJ1-1	TRBD1	few	TRBV6-5	TGTGCCAGCAGTTACTCGACCCCAGGGGGGCCGGGTCTGGCTTTCTTT	CASSYSTPGGPGLAFF
TRBJ2-2	TRBD1	many	TRBV10-3	TGTGCCATCAGCCTTGGGACAGCCACCGGGGAGCTGTTTTTT	CAISLGTATGELFF
TRBJ1-4	-	many	TRBV5-1	TGCGCCAGCAGCTTAGAGTCAGCTAATGAAAAACTGTTTTTT	CASSLESANEKLFF
TRBJ2-7	TRBD2	few	TRBV29-1	TGCAGCGTTGAAGATCCCTGGACTAGCGGGAGTACGAACGAGCAGTACTTC	CSVEDPWTSGSTNEQYF
TRBJ1-5	-	few	TRBV15	TGTGCCACCAGCAGAGATTTTAGCAATCAGCCCCAGCATTTT	CATSRDFSNQPQHF
TRBJ2-7	-	-	TRBV7-3	TGTGCCAGCAGCCCGGTACAGGGTTTACCCCACGAGCAGTACTTC	CASSPVQGLPHEQYF
TRBJ2-7	-	-	TRBV29-1	TGCAGCGTCCCCATGGGACACAACTCCTACGAGCAGTACTTC	CSVPMGHNSYEQYF
TRBJ2-1	TRBD2	-	TRBV4-3	TGCGCCAGCAGCCATCCTGTTCTCCCTAGCGGGGACTACAATGAGCAGTTCTTC	CASSHPVLPSGDYNEQFF
TRBJ1-1	-	few	TRBV30	TGTGCCTGGAGTGTATCGATGGAGAGAGCTTTCTTT	CAWSVSMERAFF
TRBJ2-7	TRBD2	few	TRBV4-3	TGCGCCATAATTCGGGGGGAGAGGACCTCCTACGAGCAGTACTTC	CAIIRGERTSYEQYF
TRBJ2-4	TRBD1	few	TRBV29-1	TGCAGCGTGAGGACAGGGGAAGGGATAGCCAAAAACATTCAGTACTTC	CSVRTGEGIAKNIQYF
TRBJ2-5	-	-	TRBV7-9	TGTGCCAGCCCCCTGATGGGGGAGGAGACCCAGTACTTC	CASPLMGEETQYF
TRBJ2-7	-	-	TRBV18	TGTGCCAGCTCCCATGCCCCAGCGGAGTTCTACGAGCAGTACTTC	CASSHAPAEFYEQYF
TRBJ2-7	TRBD1	-	TRBV5-6	TGTGCCAGCAGCTTGGTTGTGTCCCTGGGACAGGGGTTTCCCTACGAGCAGTACTTC	CASSLVVSLGQGFPYEQYF
TRBJ2-1	TRBD2	-	TRBV6-1	TGTGCCAGCAGCCGGGCGGGCCTAGCGGGAGGGCCCTCCTACAATGAGCAGTTCTTC	CASSRAGLAGGPSYNEQFF
TRBJ2-1	TRBD2	few	TRBV12-3/TRBV12-4	TGTGCCAGCAGTATCGGGAGGCAGCGGGGCAATGAGCAGTTCTTC	CASSIGRQRGNEQFF
TRBJ2-7	TRBD1	few	TRBV5-1	TGCGCCAGCGGGCTCGGGGACAGCACCTACGAGCAGTACTTC	CASGLGDSTYEQYF
TRBJ2-7	TRBD2	few	TRBV15	TGTGCCACCAGCAGGGAGCGGGAACACACCATCTCCTACGAGCAGTACTTC	CATSREREHTISYEQYF
TRBJ2-5	-	many	TRBV12-3/TRBV12-4	TGTGCCAGCCTCGGACGGGGTATAGTGGGGGAGACCCAGTACTTC	CASLGRGIVGETQYF
TRBJ2-3	-	-	TRBV6-2/TRBV6-3	TGTGCCAGCAGTTGGGAGACGGTGGGAGATACGCAGTATTTT	CASSWETVGDTQYF
TRBJ2-5	TRBD2	-	TRBV11-2	TGTGCCAGCAGCTTATGGGCCCGGACTAGCGGGAGATGGGAGACCCAGTACTTC	CASSLWARTSGRWETQYF
TRBJ2-7	TRBD1	-	TRBV28	TGTGCCAGCAGTTGGGACAGGGCCGCCACCTACGAGCAGTACTTC	CASSWDRAATYEQYF